What follows are 19 T cell receptor beta chains derived from one specimen sequenced in a study of T cell repertoires in cytomegalovirus infection. TCRdb reprocessed the reads with MiXCR, giving one entry per CDR3 protein. The sample yields a few hundred thousand distinct CDR3 sequences, more than 8% seen once. The specimen sequenced was PBMCs. The source is a human donor in good health (CMV status not recorded). Some clones in this sample may be carry-over from other donors' samples.

V usage is TRBV9 and J usage is TRBJ2-5; unclear D gene. The length of the CDR3 is 14 residues. Trimming cost V 4 bases and J 1 base, with 11 bases left between them. CDR1 SGDLS and CDR2 YYNGEE come from the germline V gene. In DNA form, the CDR3 reads TGTGCCAGCAGCCCTTTCGGATTCCAAGAGACCCAGTACTTC. This translates into CASSPFGFQETQYF. Full variable domain (remainder filled in from reference TRBV9 and TRBJ2-5): DSGVTQTPKHLITATGQRVTLRCSPRSGDLSVYWYQQSLDQGLQFLIQYYNGEERAKGNILERFSAQQFPDLHSELNLSSLELGDSALYFCASSPFGFQETQYFGPGTRLLVL.

There are a few counts of this clonotype. The rearrangement links TRBV4-1 to TRBJ2-7, with D perhaps TRBD1 (6 bases). V was pared by 3 bases and J by 2 bases, with 17 bases between. CDR1 MGHRA and CDR2 YSYEKL come from the germline V gene. This CDR3 spans 16 amino acids. CDR3 nucleotide sequence: TGCGCCAGCAGCCAGGGTGCCGACAGGATAACCTACGAGCAGTACTTC. Its protein is CASSQGADRITYEQYF.

In its sample, this clonotype was seen a few times. The chain employs TRBV10-3 and TRBJ1-5; D unclear. Germline V gene lookup returns CDR1 ENHRY and CDR2 SYGVKD. V lost 8 bases and J 7 bases, leaving 15 bases between the germline ends. This CDR3 has 13 amino acids. CDR3 DNA sequence: TGTGCCATCGCCGCGGTTTTGAAGCAGCCCCAGCATTTT. Its protein product is CAIAAVLKQPQHF.

V usage is TRBV20-1 and J usage is TRBJ1-2; D remains unclear. Germline assignment: CDR1 DFQATT and CDR2 SNEGSKA (reference sequence). This CDR3 has 13 amino acids. The ends were cut back, 3 bases at V and 0 bases at J, with 8 bases in the middle. The CDR3, as DNA: TGCAGTGCTAGCTTTAGTACTAACTATGGCTACACCTTC. Encoded protein: CSASFSTNYGYTF.

Remarks on this clonotype: A read error may be the cause here, since a much bigger clone is one base away. The chain links TRBV4-3 to TRBJ2-3; a possible D gene is TRBD2 (6 bases). This CDR3 has 16 residues. The V gene's germline CDR1 is LGHNA and CDR2 YSLEER. The CDR3 nucleotides are TGCCCCAGCAGCCAAGACGTGACTAGGTTGCCAGATACGCAGTATTTT. Translated: CPSSQDVTRLPDTQYF.

This clonotype was counted between two and nine times. This chain links TRBV6-5 with TRBJ1-4; unclear D gene. CDR1 MNHEY and CDR2 SVGAGI come from the germline V gene. This CDR3 spans 13 amino acids. Trimming removed 6 bases from V and 5 bases from J, with 10 bases in between. The CDR3 sequence: CASRRTRNEKLFF. CDR3 DNA sequence: TGTGCCAGCAGACGAACTCGAAATGAAAAACTGTTTTTT.

The chain couples TRBV6-6 to TRBJ2-1; 8 positions match TRBD2. V gave up 0 bases and J gave up 4 bases; unmatched junction bases: 8. From germline, CDR1 is MNHNY and CDR2 SVGAGI (reference sequence). This CDR3 spans 17 amino acids. The DNA of the CDR3 is TGTGCCAGCAGTTACTCGTCCCATCGCGGGGGGTACAATGAGCAGTTCTTC. Encoded protein: CASSYSSHRGGYNEQFF.

As DNA, the CDR3 is TGTGCCACCAGTCTAAAGTCCTGGAGTACTGAAGCTTTCTTT. Residues: CATSLKSWSTEAFF. The chain joins TRBV15 to TRBJ1-1; D is undetermined. Germline V gives CDR1 LNHNV, CDR2 YYDKDF (reference sequence). The CDR3 is 14 amino acids. Trimming shortened V by 6 bases and J by 5 bases, and 16 bases separated the two germline ends. The full variable domain, with the rest looked up from reference TRBV15 and TRBJ1-1, is DAMVIQNPRYQVTQFGKPVTLSCSQTLNHNVMYWYQQKSSQAPKLLFHYYDKDFNNEADTPDNFQSRRPNTSFCFLDIRSPGLGDTAMYLCATSLKSWSTEAFFGQGTRLTVV.

This clonotype appeared a few times. The chain combines TRBV30 with TRBJ1-1; no clear D. This CDR3 is built from 13 residues. With 0 bases removed from V and 1 base from J, the gap between germline ends came to 6 bases. In germline, CDR1 is GTSNPN, CDR2 SVGIG (reference sequence). CDR3 amino acids: CAWSVVRNTEAFF. DNA of the CDR3: TGTGCCTGGAGTGTGGTGAGGAACACTGAAGCTTTCTTT.

The chain is built from TRBV7-2 and TRBJ1-6, with a tentative D call TRBD1 (6 bases). V lost 5 bases and J lost 5, with 16 bases in between. Germline V gives CDR1 SGHTA, CDR2 FQGNSA. This CDR3 spans 16 amino acids. CDR3 nucleotide sequence: TGTGCCAGCAGCCCCGGGCAAGGGGGGCATAATTCACCCCTCCACTTT. Translation gives CASSPGQGGHNSPLHF. The full variable domain, in which reference TRBV7-2 and TRBJ1-6 provide the parts outside the CDR3, is GAGVSQSPSNKVTEKGKDVELRCDPISGHTALYWYRQSLGQGLEFLIYFQGNSAPDKSGLPSDRFSAERTGGSVSTLTIQRTQQEDSAVYLCASSPGQGGHNSPLHFGNGTRLTVT.

This clonotype has a count of ten or more. The junction and the germline gene differ at one end; a read error may be behind it. The chain has TRBV5-1 and TRBJ2-3; D is possibly TRBD1 (5 bases). The CDR3 is 12 residues long. Germline loops: CDR1 SGHRS, CDR2 YFSETQ. CDR3 DNA sequence: TGTGCCAGCAGCTTAGCAGGGGATACGCAGTATTTT. Translating gives CASSLAGDTQYF.

This clonotype was found many times. The V gene is TRBV19, the J gene TRBJ2-3, with TRBD2 as a possible D gene (7 bases). Trimming removed 3 bases from V and 5 bases from J, with 15 bases in between. CDR3 length: 15 residues. Germline V gene data show CDR1 as LNHDA and CDR2 as SQIVND (reference sequence). CDR3 nucleotide sequence: TGTGCCAGTAGTATTGGCGGGGGCCGCGAAGATACGCAGTATTTT. It codes for CASSIGGGREDTQYF.

The V gene is TRBV27, the J gene TRBJ2-7, with D perhaps TRBD2 (5 bases). The CDR3 is 13 residues long. Germline CDR1 is MNHEY and CDR2 is SMNVEV (reference sequence). The ends were cut back, 4 bases at V and 3 bases at J, with 10 bases in the middle. The CDR3 is CASSYLTSYEQYF. In DNA form, the CDR3 reads TGTGCCAGCAGTTACCTCACTAGCTACGAGCAGTACTTC.

This clonotype has only a few counts. The chain links TRBV25-1 to TRBJ2-3; TRBD1 matches at 7 bases. Germline V gene sequence: CDR1 MGHDK, CDR2 SYGVNS. This CDR3 has 15 residues. J was trimmed by 0 bases and V by 1 base; bases with no gene match: 1. CDR3 sequence (DNA): TGTGCCAGCAGTGAATGGACAGGTAGCACAGATACGCAGTATTTT. Its translation is CASSEWTGSTDTQYF.

This rearrangement joins TRBV19 to TRBJ1-2; D possibly corresponds to TRBD1 (6 bases). Trimming took off 4 bases at V and 4 bases at J, with 10 bases between the two ends. The CDR3 sequence is 13 residues long. Germline V lookup: CDR1 LNHDA, CDR2 SQIVND (reference sequence). CDR3 loop: CASSTDSIYGYTF. In DNA, the CDR3 is TGTGCCAGTAGTACGGACAGCATCTATGGCTACACCTTC. Full variable domain (missing parts from reference TRBV19 and TRBJ1-2): DGGITQSPKYLFRKEGQNVTLSCEQNLNHDAMYWYRQDPGQGLRLIYYSQIVNDFQKGDIAEGYSVSREKKESFPLTVTSAQKNPTAFYLCASSTDSIYGYTFGSGTRLTVV.

Many counts were recorded for this clonotype. This chain links TRBV7-2 with TRBJ1-2; TRBD1 aligns across 7 bases. Trimming took 7 bases from V and 2 from J; bases not matched to a gene: 7. Per the germline V gene, CDR1 is SGHTA and CDR2 is FQGNSA. This CDR3 is 14 amino acids long. CDR3 sequence (DNA): TGTGCCAGCAATCCCACAGGGGAAAACTATGGCTACACCTTC. Amino acids: CASNPTGENYGYTF.

This clonotype appeared many times. The chain recombines TRBV7-3 with TRBJ2-7, with D uncertain. Germline-derived CDR1 and CDR2 are SGHTA and FQGTGA. The germline V and J ends were trimmed by 2 bases and 2 bases, with 13 bases remaining between them. The CDR3 sequence is 15 residues long. As DNA, the CDR3 is TGTGCCAGCAGCTTACAAGTTGGGGTTCCCTACGAGCAGTACTTC. This gives the protein CASSLQVGVPYEQYF.

This clonotype was counted between two and nine times. The J gene is TRBJ2-2, the V gene TRBV9; tentatively, D is TRBD2 (5 bases). Trimming stripped 1 base from V and 4 bases from J, with 14 bases between. Germline lookup yields CDR1 SGDLS and CDR2 YYNGEE. The CDR3 covers 16 residues. The CDR3 nucleotides are TGTGCCAGCAGCGTACTGACCCAACGGGGCACCGGGGAGCTGTTTTTT. Amino acid sequence: CASSVLTQRGTGELFF.

The table lists this clonotype with many counts. This chain connects TRBV12-3 or TRBV12-4 to TRBJ2-5, with 7 bases identical to TRBD1. V shed 5 bases and J 5 bases; nucleotides not matched to a gene: 8. The CDR3 runs to 14 residues. CDR3 sequence: CASSTTGPWETQYF. DNA for the CDR3: TGTGCCAGCAGTACGACAGGGCCCTGGGAGACCCAGTACTTC.